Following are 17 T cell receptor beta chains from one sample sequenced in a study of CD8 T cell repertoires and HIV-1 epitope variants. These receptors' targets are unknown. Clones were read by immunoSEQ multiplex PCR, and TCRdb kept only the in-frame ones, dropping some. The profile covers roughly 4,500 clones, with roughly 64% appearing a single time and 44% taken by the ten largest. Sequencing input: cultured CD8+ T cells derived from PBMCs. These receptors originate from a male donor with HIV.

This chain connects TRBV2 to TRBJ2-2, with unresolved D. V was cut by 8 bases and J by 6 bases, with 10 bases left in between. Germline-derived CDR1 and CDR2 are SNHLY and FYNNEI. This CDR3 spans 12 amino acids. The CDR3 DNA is TGTGCCAGCGGCCCAGCGCCCGGGGAGCTGTTTTTT. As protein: CASGPAPGELFF.

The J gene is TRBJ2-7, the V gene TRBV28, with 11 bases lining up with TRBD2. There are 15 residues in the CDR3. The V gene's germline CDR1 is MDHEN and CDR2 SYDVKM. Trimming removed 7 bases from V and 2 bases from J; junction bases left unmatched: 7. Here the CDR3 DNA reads TGTGCCAGCACCGAAGGACTAGCGGGTACCTACGAGCAGTACTTC. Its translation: CASTEGLAGTYEQYF.

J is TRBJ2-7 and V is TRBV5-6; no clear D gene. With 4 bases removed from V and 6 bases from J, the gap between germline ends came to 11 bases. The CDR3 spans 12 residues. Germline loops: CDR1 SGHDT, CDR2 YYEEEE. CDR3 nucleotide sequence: TGTGCCAGCAGCCTCCTATCAGGCGAGCAGTACTTC. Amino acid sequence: CASSLLSGEQYF.

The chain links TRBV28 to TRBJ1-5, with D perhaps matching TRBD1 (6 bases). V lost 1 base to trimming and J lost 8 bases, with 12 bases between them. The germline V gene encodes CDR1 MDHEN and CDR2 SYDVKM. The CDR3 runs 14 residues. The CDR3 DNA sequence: TGTGCCAGCAGTTTATTAGGGGGTGCGGAGCCCCAGCATTTT. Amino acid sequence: CASSLLGGAEPQHF.

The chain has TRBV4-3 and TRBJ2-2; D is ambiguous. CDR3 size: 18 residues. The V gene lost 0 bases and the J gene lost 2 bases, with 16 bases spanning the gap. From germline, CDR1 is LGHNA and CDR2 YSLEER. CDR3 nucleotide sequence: TGCGCCAGCAGCCAAGATCGAAAGATCCCACAAAACACCGGGGAGCTGTTTTTT. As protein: CASSQDRKIPQNTGELFF.

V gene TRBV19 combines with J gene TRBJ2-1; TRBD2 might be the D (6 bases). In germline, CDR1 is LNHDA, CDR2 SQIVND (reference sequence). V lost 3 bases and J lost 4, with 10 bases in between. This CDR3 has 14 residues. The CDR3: CASSMSGLYNEQFF. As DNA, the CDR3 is TGTGCCAGTAGTATGTCGGGACTTTACAATGAGCAGTTCTTC.

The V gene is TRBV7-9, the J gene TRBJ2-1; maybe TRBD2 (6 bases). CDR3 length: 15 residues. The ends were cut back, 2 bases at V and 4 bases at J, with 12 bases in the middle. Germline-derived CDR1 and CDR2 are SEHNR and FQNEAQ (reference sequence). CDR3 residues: CASSLSSGVYNEQFF. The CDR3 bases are TGTGCCAGCAGCTTATCGTCGGGAGTTTACAATGAGCAGTTCTTC. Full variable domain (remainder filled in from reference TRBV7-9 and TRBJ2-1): DTGVSQNPRHKITKRGQNVTFRCDPISEHNRLYWYRQTLGQGPEFLTYFQNEAQLEKSRLLSDRFSAERPKGSFSTLEIQRTEQGDSAMYLCASSLSSGVYNEQFFGPGTRLTVL.

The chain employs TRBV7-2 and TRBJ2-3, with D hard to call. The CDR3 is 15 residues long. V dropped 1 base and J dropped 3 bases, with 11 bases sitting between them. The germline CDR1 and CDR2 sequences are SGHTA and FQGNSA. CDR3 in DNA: TGTGCCAGCAGCTTAGGATTACTGGGGACAGATACGCAGTATTTT. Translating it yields CASSLGLLGTDTQYF.

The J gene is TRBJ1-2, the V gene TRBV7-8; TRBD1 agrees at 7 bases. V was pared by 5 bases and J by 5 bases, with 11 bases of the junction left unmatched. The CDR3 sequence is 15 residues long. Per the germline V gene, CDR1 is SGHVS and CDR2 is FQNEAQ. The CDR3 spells CASSDGQVSPYGYTF. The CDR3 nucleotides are TGTGCCAGCAGCGACGGACAGGTATCGCCGTATGGCTACACCTTC.

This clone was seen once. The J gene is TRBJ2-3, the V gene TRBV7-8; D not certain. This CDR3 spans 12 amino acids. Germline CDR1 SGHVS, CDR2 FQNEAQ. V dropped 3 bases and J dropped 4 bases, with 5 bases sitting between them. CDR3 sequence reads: CASSFLSDTQYF. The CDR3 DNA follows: TGTGCCAGCAGCTTTCTATCAGATACGCAGTATTTT.

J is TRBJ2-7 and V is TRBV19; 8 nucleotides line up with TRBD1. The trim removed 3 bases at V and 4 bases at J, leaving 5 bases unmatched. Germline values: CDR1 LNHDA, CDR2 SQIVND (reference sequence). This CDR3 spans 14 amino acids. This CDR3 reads CASSITGQAYEQYF. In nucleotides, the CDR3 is TGTGCCAGTAGTATCACGGGACAGGCGTACGAGCAGTACTTC.

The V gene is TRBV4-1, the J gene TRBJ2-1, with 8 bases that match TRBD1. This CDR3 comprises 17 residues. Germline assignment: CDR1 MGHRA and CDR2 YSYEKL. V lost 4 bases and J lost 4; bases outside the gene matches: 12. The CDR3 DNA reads TGCGCCAGCAGCCTACTATTTGGGACAGGTCTTTACAATGAGCAGTTCTTC. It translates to CASSLLFGTGLYNEQFF.

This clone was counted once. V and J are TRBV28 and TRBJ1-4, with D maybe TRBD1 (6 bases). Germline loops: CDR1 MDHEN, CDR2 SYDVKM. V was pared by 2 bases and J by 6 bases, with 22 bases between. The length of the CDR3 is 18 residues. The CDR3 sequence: CASSLRGHYINSDEKLFF. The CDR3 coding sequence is TGTGCCAGCAGTTTAAGGGGACATTACATTAATTCGGATGAAAAACTGTTTTTT.

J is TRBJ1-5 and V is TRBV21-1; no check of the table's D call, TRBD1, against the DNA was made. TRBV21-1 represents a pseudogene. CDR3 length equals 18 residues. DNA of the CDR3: TGTGCCAGCAGCGGTAAGACGCAGGGGATTAATAGCAATCAGCCCCAGCATTTT. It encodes CASSGKTQGINSNQPQHF.

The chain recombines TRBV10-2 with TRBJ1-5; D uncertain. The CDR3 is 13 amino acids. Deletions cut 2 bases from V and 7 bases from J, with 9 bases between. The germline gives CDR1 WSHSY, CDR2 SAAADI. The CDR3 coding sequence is TGCGCCAGCAGTGAGGGAGTGGGACAGCCCCAGCATTTT. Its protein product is CASSEGVGQPQHF.

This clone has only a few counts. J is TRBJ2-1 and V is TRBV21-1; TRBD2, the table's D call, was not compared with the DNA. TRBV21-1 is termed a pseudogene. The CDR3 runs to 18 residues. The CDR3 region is CASSKKVLAGVINNEQFF. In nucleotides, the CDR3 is TGTGCCAGCAGCAAAAAAGTATTAGCGGGAGTGATCAACAATGAGCAGTTCTTC.

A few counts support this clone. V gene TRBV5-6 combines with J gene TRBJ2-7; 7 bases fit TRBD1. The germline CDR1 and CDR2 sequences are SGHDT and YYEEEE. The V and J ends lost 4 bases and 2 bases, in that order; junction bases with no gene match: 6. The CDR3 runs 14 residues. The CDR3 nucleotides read TGTGCCAGCAGCCTGGGACAGAGTCCCTACGAGCAGTACTTC. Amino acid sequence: CASSLGQSPYEQYF.